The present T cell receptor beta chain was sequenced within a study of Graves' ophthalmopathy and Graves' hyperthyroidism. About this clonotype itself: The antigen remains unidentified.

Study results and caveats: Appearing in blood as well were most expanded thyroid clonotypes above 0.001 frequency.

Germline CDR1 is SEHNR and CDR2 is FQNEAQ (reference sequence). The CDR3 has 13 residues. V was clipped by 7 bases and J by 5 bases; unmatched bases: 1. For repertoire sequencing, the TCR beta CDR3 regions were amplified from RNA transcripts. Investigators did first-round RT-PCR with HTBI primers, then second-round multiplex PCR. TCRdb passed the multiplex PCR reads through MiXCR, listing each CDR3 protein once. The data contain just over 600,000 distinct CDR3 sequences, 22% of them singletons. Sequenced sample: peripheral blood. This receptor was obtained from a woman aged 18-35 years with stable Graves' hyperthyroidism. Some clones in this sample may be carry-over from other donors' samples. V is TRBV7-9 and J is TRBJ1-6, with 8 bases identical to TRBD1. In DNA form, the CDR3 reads TGTGCCAGCAAGACAGGGGATAATTCACCCCTCCACTTT. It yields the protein CASKTGDNSPLHF.